These 3 T cell receptor beta chains came from one sample sequenced in a study of OX40 agonist ivuxolimab in advanced cancers. Clones were sequenced by immunoSEQ multiplex PCR, and TCRdb holds only the in-frame ones, with some missing. Counted here are around 97,000 clones, about 84% occurring once; the ten biggest clones make up less than 6%. The sample here was CD4+ or CD8+ T cells sorted from blood, taken in a trial of the OX40 agonist ivuxolimab. These receptors all come from an adult with an advanced solid tumor such as melanoma, head and neck, liver or kidney cancer.

This clone was seen just once. The gene calls are TRBV29-1 and TRBJ2-7; a possible D gene is TRBD2 (7 bases). The CDR3 extends over 12 amino acids. V was trimmed by 8 bases and J by 5 bases, leaving 16 bases between them. Germline assignment: CDR1 SQVTM and CDR2 ANQGSEA. CDR3 DNA: TGCAGCACCAGGGGACTAAGCGACGAGCAGTACTTC. As protein: CSTRGLSDEQYF.

The chain employs TRBV7-3 and TRBJ1-1; weak D call: TRBD1 (5 bases). Germline CDR1 SGHTA, CDR2 FQGTGA. The V gene lost 1 base and the J gene lost 2 bases, with 14 bases spanning the gap. This CDR3 has 16 residues. CDR3 protein: CASSLKGRNRNTEAFF. Here the CDR3 DNA reads TGTGCCAGCAGCTTAAAGGGGAGGAACAGAAACACTGAAGCTTTCTTT. The complete variable domain, with remaining parts taken from reference TRBV7-3 and TRBJ1-1, reads GAGVSQTPSNKVTEKGKYVELRCDPISGHTALYWYRQSLGQGPEFLIYFQGTGAADDSGLPNDRFFAVRPEGSVSTLKIQRTERGDSAVYLCASSLKGRNRNTEAFFGQGTRLTVV.

V is TRBV6-1 and J is TRBJ1-1; D remains ambiguous. V was clipped by 10 bases and J by 8 bases, with 20 bases between them. Per germline, CDR1 MNHNS and CDR2 SASEGT. The CDR3 sequence is 13 residues long. CDR3 DNA: TGTGCCAAAATAAGCGGAAGGATTCTCGAAGCTTTCTTT. Its translation is CAKISGRILEAFF.